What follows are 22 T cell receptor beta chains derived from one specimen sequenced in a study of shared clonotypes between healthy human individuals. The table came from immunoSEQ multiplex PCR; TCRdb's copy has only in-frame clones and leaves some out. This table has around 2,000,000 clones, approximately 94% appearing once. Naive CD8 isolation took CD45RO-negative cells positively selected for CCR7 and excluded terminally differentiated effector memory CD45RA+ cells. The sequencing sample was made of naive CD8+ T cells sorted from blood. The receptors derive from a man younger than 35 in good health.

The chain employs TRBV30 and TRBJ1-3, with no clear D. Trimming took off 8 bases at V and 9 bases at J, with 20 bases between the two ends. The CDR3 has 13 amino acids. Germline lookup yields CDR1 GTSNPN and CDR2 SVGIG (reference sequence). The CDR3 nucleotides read TGTGCCCTCCGGAGGCGGGCGGAGGTCACCATATATTTT. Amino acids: CALRRRAEVTIYF.

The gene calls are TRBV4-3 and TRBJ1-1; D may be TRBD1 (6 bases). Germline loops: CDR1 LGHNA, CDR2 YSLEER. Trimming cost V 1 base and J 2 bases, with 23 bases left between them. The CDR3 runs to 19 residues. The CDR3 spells CASSQGVVPGALPNTEAFF. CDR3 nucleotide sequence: TGCGCCAGCAGCCAAGGTGTGGTCCCAGGGGCCCTACCTAACACTGAAGCTTTCTTT.

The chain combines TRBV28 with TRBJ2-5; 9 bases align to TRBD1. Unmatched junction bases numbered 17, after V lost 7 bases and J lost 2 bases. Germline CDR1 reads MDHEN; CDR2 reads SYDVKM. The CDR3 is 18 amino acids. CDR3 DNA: TGTGCCAGCACCTTGGGGCCCGGGACAGGGAGGAAACAAGAGACCCAGTACTTC. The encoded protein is CASTLGPGTGRKQETQYF.

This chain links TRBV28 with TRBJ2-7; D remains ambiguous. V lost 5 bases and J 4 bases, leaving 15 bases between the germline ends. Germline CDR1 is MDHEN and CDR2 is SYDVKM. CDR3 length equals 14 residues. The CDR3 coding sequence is TGTGCCAGCAGTCCTTTGCCGGGCCTATACGAGCAGTACTTC. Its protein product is CASSPLPGLYEQYF.

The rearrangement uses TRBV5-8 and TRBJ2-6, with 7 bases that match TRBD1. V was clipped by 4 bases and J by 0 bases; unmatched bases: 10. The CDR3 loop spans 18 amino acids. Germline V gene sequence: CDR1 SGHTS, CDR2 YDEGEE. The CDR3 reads CASSDEGAIISGANVLTF. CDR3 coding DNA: TGTGCCAGCAGCGATGAGGGGGCTATCATCTCTGGGGCCAACGTCCTGACTTTC.

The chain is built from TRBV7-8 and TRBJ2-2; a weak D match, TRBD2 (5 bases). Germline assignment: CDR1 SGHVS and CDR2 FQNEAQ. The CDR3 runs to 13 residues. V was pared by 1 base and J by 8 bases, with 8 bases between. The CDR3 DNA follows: TGTGCCAGCAGCTTAGTTCGGGGAGGGGAGCTGTTTTTT. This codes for CASSLVRGGELFF.

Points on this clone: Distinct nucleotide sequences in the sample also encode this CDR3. CDR3 sequence: CASSLAPGGTDTQYF. The CDR3 region has the DNA TGCGCCAGCAGCTTGGCCCCCGGGGGAACAGATACGCAGTATTTT. The rearrangement uses TRBV5-1 and TRBJ2-3; a possible D gene is TRBD2 (6 bases). This CDR3 comprises 15 residues. Germline-derived CDR1 and CDR2 are SGHRS and YFSETQ. V was cut by 0 bases and J by 3 bases, with 11 bases left in between. Combining the CDR3 with reference TRBV5-1 and TRBJ2-3 gives the whole variable domain KAGVTQTPRYLIKTRGQQVTLSCSPISGHRSVSWYQQTPGQGLQFLFEYFSETQRNKGNFPGRFSGRQFSNSRSEMNVSTLELGDSALYLCASSLAPGGTDTQYFGPGTRLTVL.

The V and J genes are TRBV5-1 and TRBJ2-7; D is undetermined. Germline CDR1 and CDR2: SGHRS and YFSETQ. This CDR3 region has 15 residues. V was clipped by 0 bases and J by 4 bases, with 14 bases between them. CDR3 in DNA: TGCGCCAGCAGCTTGGTGCCTGGCCCCACGTACGAGCAGTACTTC. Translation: CASSLVPGPTYEQYF.

The CDR3 nucleotides are TGTGCCACCAGCAGCCTCGAGCAGCCCCAGCATTTT. Its protein is CATSSLEQPQHF. This chain links TRBV15 with TRBJ1-5; D call uncertain. Germline loops: CDR1 LNHNV, CDR2 YYDKDF (reference sequence). The V gene lost 3 bases and the J gene lost 7 bases, with 7 bases spanning the gap. The CDR3 contains 12 residues. The full variable domain, rest sourced from reference TRBV15 and TRBJ1-5, is DAMVIQNPRYQVTQFGKPVTLSCSQTLNHNVMYWYQQKSSQAPKLLFHYYDKDFNNEADTPDNFQSRRPNTSFCFLDIRSPGLGDTAMYLCATSSLEQPQHFGDGTRLSIL.

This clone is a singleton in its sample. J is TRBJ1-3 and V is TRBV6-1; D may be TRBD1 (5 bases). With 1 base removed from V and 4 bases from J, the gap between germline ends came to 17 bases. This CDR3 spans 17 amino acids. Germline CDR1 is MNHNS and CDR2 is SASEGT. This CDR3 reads CASSEDREGPGGNTIYF. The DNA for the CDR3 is TGTGCCAGCAGTGAAGATCGCGAGGGGCCGGGAGGAAACACCATATATTTT.

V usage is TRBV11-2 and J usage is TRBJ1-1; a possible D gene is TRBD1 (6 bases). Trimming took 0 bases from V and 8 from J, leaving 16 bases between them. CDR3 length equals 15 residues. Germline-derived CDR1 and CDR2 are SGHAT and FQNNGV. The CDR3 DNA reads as TGTGCCAGCAGCTTAGATCCGGCAGGGGCGTCCGAAGCTTTCTTT. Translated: CASSLDPAGASEAFF.

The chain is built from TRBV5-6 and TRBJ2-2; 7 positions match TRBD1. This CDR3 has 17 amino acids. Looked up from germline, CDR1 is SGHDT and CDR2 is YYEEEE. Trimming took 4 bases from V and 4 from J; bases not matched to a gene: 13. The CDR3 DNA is TGTGCCAGCAGCGCGATTATACAGGGGCCGGCCACCGGGGAGCTGTTTTTT. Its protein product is CASSAIIQGPATGELFF.

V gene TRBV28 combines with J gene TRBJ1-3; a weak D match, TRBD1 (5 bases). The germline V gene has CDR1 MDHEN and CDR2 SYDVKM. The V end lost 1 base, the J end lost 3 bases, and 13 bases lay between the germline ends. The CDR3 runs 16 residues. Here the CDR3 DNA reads TGTGCCAGCAGTTTATATCGGGGGTTTTTTGGAAACACCATATATTTT. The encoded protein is CASSLYRGFFGNTIYF.

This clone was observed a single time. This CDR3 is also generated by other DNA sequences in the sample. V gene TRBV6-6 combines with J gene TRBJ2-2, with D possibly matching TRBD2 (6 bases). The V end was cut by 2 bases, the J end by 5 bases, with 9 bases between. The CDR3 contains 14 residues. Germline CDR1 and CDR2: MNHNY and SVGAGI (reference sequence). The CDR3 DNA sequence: TGTGCCAGCAGTTACCGGGGGAGGACCGGGGAGCTGTTTTTT. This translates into CASSYRGRTGELFF.

The CDR3 spells CASSLETKEGDTQYF. The DNA for the CDR3 is TGTGCCAGCAGCTTAGAAACGAAGGAGGGAGATACGCAGTATTTT. The chain is built from TRBV7-6 and TRBJ2-3; D perhaps matches TRBD2 (6 bases). Trimming stripped 1 base from V and 5 bases from J, with 13 bases between. This CDR3 contains 15 residues. Per germline, CDR1 SGHVS and CDR2 FNYEAQ.

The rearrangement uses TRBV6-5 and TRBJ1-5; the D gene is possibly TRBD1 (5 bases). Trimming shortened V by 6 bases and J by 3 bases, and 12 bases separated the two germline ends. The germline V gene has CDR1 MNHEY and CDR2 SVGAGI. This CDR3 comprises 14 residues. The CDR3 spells CASSGGGNNQPQHF. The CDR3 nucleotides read TGTGCCAGCAGCGGGGGGGGGAACAATCAGCCCCAGCATTTT.

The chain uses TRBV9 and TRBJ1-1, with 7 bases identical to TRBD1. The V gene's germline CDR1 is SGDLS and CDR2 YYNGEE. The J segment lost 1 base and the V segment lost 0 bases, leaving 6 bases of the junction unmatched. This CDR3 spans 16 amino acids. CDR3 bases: TGTGCCAGCAGCGTAGGGAGGGGGCCATCGAACACTGAAGCTTTCTTT. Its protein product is CASSVGRGPSNTEAFF.

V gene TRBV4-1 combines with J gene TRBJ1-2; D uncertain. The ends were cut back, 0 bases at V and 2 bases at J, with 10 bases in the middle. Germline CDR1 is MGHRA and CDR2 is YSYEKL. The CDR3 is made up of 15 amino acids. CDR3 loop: CASSQDYTLNYGYTF. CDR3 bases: TGCGCCAGCAGCCAAGACTACACACTAAACTATGGCTACACCTTC.

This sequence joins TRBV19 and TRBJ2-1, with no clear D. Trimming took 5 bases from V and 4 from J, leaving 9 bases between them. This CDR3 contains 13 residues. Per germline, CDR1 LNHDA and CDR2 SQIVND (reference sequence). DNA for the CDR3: TGTGCCAGTAGTCTAGGTCGATACAATGAGCAGTTCTTC. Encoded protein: CASSLGRYNEQFF.

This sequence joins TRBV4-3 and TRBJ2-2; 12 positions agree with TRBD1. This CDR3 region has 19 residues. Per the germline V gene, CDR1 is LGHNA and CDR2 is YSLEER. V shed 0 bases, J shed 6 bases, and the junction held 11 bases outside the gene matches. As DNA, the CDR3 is TGCGCCAGCAGCCAAGAGCTATTCGGGACAGGGGGCGGTCCCGGGGAGCTGTTTTTT. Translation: CASSQELFGTGGGPGELFF.

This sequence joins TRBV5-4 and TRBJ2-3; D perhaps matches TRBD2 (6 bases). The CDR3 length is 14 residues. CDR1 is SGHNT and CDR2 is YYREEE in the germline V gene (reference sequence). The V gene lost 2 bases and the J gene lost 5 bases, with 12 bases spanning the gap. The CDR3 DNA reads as TGTGCCAGCAGCTTATCGTCTAGCGAAGATACGCAGTATTTT. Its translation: CASSLSSSEDTQYF. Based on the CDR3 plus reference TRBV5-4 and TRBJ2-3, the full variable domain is ETGVTQSPTHLIKTRGQQVTLRCSSQSGHNTVSWYQQALGQGPQFIFQYYREEENGRGNFPPRFSGLQFPNYSSELNVNALELDDSALYLCASSLSSSEDTQYFGPGTRLTVL.

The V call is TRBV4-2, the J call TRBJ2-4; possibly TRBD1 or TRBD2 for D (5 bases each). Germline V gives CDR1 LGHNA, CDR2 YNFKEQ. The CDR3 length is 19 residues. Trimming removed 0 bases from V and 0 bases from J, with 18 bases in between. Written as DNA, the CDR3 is TGTGCCAGCAGCCAAGATTGGAGGTCTCGGGGCACAGCCAAAAACATTCAGTACTTC. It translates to CASSQDWRSRGTAKNIQYF.